The 7 T cell receptor beta chains given below trace back to one sample, sequenced in a study of blood T cell repertoires in COVID-19. Using immunoSEQ multiplex PCR, the repertoire was profiled, and TCRdb retains in-frame clones only, with some absent. The data contain about 300,000 clones, roughly 91% of them singletons. The specimen sequenced was peripheral blood. These receptors were obtained from a woman aged 25-40 years with COVID-19, enrolled during active disease.

The chain recombines TRBV5-1 with TRBJ2-3, with TRBD1 matching 9 bases. Germline values: CDR1 SGHRS, CDR2 YFSETQ. The CDR3 is 15 residues long. V lost 2 bases, J lost 2 bases, and 3 bases stayed unmatched. The CDR3 DNA reads as TGCGCCAGCAGCTTCGGGACAGGGATCACAGATACGCAGTATTTT. It is translated as CASSFGTGITDTQYF. Full variable domain (remainder filled in from reference TRBV5-1 and TRBJ2-3): KAGVTQTPRYLIKTRGQQVTLSCSPISGHRSVSWYQQTPGQGLQFLFEYFSETQRNKGNFPGRFSGRQFSNSRSEMNVSTLELGDSALYLCASSFGTGITDTQYFGPGTRLTVL.

The chain employs TRBV7-9 and TRBJ1-1; the D gene is possibly TRBD1 (5 bases). The CDR3 sequence is 14 residues long. V was trimmed by 2 bases and J by 7 bases, leaving 14 bases between them. In germline, CDR1 is SEHNR, CDR2 FQNEAQ (reference sequence). Written as DNA, the CDR3 is TGTGCCAGCAGCTTAAACGGGGGGAATGTTGAAGCTTTCTTT. Translated: CASSLNGGNVEAFF.

The chain recombines TRBV2 with TRBJ2-6; D uncertain. Germline CDR1 is SNHLY and CDR2 is FYNNEI. V was trimmed by 8 bases and J by 0 bases, leaving 8 bases between them. This CDR3 has 14 amino acids. CDR3 coding DNA: TGTGCCAGCCGGTCAATCTCTGGGGCCAACGTCCTGACTTTC. This codes for CASRSISGANVLTF.

The gene calls are TRBV5-6 and TRBJ2-2; 8 positions agree with TRBD2. Germline CDR1 and CDR2: SGHDT and YYEEEE. Trimming removed 1 base from V and 3 bases from J; junction bases left unmatched: 2. This CDR3 has 15 residues. CDR3 in amino acids: CASSLRGGDTGELFF. For the CDR3, the DNA is TGTGCCAGCAGCTTGCGGGGGGGCGACACCGGGGAGCTGTTTTTT.

The chain uses TRBV5-1 and TRBJ1-2; D is possibly TRBD1 (5 bases). Deletions cut 1 base from V and 6 bases from J, with 25 bases between. This CDR3 is built from 18 residues. The V gene's germline CDR1 is SGHRS and CDR2 YFSETQ. In nucleotides, the CDR3 is TGCGCCAGCAGCTTGTATGATGGGGCTGCTTCTAAGGGGCATGGCTACACCTTC. Its protein is CASSLYDGAASKGHGYTF. Drawing the rest from reference TRBV5-1 and TRBJ1-2, the complete variable domain is KAGVTQTPRYLIKTRGQQVTLSCSPISGHRSVSWYQQTPGQGLQFLFEYFSETQRNKGNFPGRFSGRQFSNSRSEMNVSTLELGDSALYLCASSLYDGAASKGHGYTFGSGTRLTVV.

This chain uses TRBV12-3 or TRBV12-4 with TRBJ2-3, with D unresolved. Trimming stripped 7 bases from V and 4 bases from J, with 9 bases between. The CDR3 has 12 amino acids. The chain's CDR3 is CASNTVPDTQYF. The CDR3 nucleotides are TGTGCCAGCAATACGGTCCCAGATACGCAGTATTTT.

The genes are TRBV6-5 and TRBJ1-4; 7 bases are a match to TRBD1. CDR1 is MNHEY, CDR2 SVGAGI, per germline. J gave up 10 bases and V 6 bases, and 8 bases lay outside the gene matches. The CDR3 length is 13 residues. This CDR3 reads CASSQRQGLKLFF. DNA of the CDR3: TGTGCCAGCAGCCAAAGACAGGGATTAAAACTGTTTTTT.